Listed here is a single T cell receptor beta chain. This clone was seen just once. Its antigen remains unidentified. No base quality information exists; no much larger clone differs at one position. The approximately 20 healthy controls were blood donors whose buffy coats were used; they had a median age of roughly 50 years (range 21-70), and under 60% were female. CD4+ and CD8+ cells were isolated by positive magnetic bead selection on an AutoMACS, and purity was checked by flow cytometry. Ficoll-Paque PLUS density gradient separation was used to isolate peripheral blood mononuclear cells. Nucleospin Tissue or Tissue XS kits were used to extract DNA from CD4-enriched, CD8-enriched or PBMC samples, and a Qubit 2.0 fluorometer was used for quantification. Spanning cysteine to phenylalanine, the CDR3 consists of 15 amino acids. Only CDR3 DNA remains: 45 bases, in frame from the first base. Germline trimming amounts to 9 bases on V and 8 bases on J, with 18 as the count of junction bases outside the gene matches. As encoded in the germline V gene, CDR1 is MRHNA while CDR2 is SNTAGT.

Genomic DNA underwent TCRB CDR3 sequencing using the immunoSEQ assay. Regarding the original processing steps: Nothing other than productive TCRB rearrangements was included in the analyses. Clonality was calculated as a Shannon entropy-based productive clonality index, and a clone was defined by a unique TCRB CDR3 sequence. Repertoire overlap for a pair of samples was computed from each clone's template counts relative to total templates per sample. V-gene usage measured by flow cytometry correlated with TCRB sequencing V-gene usage, with a Spearman r of 0.61. Not all clones reach the TCRdb copy of this immuneACCESS table, which keeps in-frame sequences only. Checked studies attribute under half of the gap to unresolved V genes and leave the rest unexplained. Clone size and V and J calls were adopted from that table, with D and trimming inferred from the DNA. This sample comprises about 10,000 clones, over 75% of them detected only once. Together, the top ten hold 15% to 20% of the sample.

This specimen belongs to a study of somatic mutations in cytotoxic T cells in rheumatoid arthritis (dated by TCRdb to 2015 to 2018). Regarding the study in general: A FACSAria II or Sony SH800 was used to flow-sort some V beta antibody-stained T-cell populations at nearly 100% purity, and TCRB sequencing was also done on sorted V beta1+ cells. Median age was essentially the same in the patient group and the control group. In newly diagnosed rheumatoid arthritis without treatment, the study examined if expanded CD8+ T-cell clones harbor somatic mutations, relying on TCRB deep sequencing to characterize clonality. For 60 or so rheumatoid arthritis patients and 15 to 25 healthy controls, TCRB deep sequencing was carried out.

Overall study results and their limits: There was no significant difference in CD8+ T-cell clonality between rheumatoid arthritis patients and age-matched healthy controls. The finding that TRBV07 was slightly underrepresented in patients was left unadjusted for multiple comparisons. CD8+ clonality increased with age in patients (Spearman r ≈ 0.5) but not in healthy controls. It was unknown which antigens the expanded CD8+ clones targeted, and their absence from virus-specific databases did not exclude viral specificity. Several identical CD8+ TCRB sequences were found in both blood and synovial fluid, and in about an eighth of the roughly 65 patients the largest CD8+ clone exceeded 20% of CD8+ cells.

The chain is encoded by TRBV6-4 joined to TRBJ1-2; 7 bases in the junction line up with TRBD1. The sequencing input was CD8+ T cells sorted from blood. This receptor was identified in a woman between 45 and 60 years old in good health. The CDR3 region reads CARTRSSSGQPGYTF. The nucleotide sequence is given as TGTGCCAGGACACGGAGCTCCTCGGGACAGCCAGGCTACACCTTC.